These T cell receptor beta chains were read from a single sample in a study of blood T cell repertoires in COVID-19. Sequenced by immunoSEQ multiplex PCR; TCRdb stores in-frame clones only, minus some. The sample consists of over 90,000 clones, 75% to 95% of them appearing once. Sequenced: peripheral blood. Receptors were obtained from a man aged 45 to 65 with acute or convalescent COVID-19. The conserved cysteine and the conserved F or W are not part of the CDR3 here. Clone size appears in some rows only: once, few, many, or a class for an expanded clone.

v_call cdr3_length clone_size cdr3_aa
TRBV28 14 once ASSGGGWYSGNEQY
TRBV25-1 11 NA ASGQGRLDTQY
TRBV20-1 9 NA SASNYNEQF
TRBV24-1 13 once ATSDEGPGGNEQF
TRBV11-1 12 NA ASTPAAGQETQY
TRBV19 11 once ASSISIGEKLF
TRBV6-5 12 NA ASSTRQPYNEQF
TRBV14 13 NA ASSHSDRGLSPLH
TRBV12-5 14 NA ASGFPSGTGGHEQY
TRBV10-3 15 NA AIRRTVDERLYNEQF
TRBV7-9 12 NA ASTPGLAGEEQF
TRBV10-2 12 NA ASAPGTGNYGYT
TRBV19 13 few ASSTRGTGNQPQH
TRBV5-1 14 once ASSSARTWSYNEQF
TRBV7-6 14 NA ASSSTSGRAGETQY
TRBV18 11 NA ASSLNMRTEAF
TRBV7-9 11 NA ASRGPGVREQY
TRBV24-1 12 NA ATSGAGLFQPQH
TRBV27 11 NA ASSLQGSYEQY
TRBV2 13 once ASSEWAGNTGELF
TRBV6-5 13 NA ASSYSGSRVDEQY
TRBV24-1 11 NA ATSDAQGGGYT
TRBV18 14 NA ASSPPWGGGNQPQH
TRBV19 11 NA ASSRDRGYGYT